The entry that follows covers one TCR beta chain sequence. Its antigen specificity is not known. The record has no base qualities; no much larger clone is one base away. The data were obtained in a study of CD8+ T cells in alopecia areata listed by TCRdb under 2018. Regarding the research as a whole: The study used high-throughput TCRbeta sequencing to examine T cell clonal expansion in alopecia areata, in both the C3H/HeJ mouse model and human patients. In humans, TCRbeta sequencing was performed on scalp tissue and on sorted CD4+ and CD8+ peripheral blood T cells from healthy controls and from patients with patchy or totalis/universalis alopecia areata. Amplification of TCRbeta CDR3 regions was done by immunoSEQ multiplex PCR using 35 Vbeta forward primers and 13 Jbeta reverse primers. Scalp clonality was compared across normal scalp (n=4), patchy alopecia areata scalp (n=8), and alopecia totalis/universalis scalp (n=8). RNA was obtained with the PAXgene miRNA kit for fixed scalp, the miRNeasy kit for PBMCs, and the RNeasy kit for mouse skin. What the research found in general, with its limitations: Resident alphabeta T cells in normal human skin are also sequenced, complicating scalp TCR repertoire analysis, unlike mouse skin dominated by gammadelta T cells. Higher clonality and more expanded CD8+ clones were observed in lesional scalp than in normal scalp, particularly in alopecia totalis/universalis, a finding suggestive of antigenic drive. TCR sequences shared between patients were less clear than in mice, possibly partly because of HLA diversity in the patient population.

PBMCs were isolated by density centrifugation and stained for CD3, CD4 and CD8, after which CD4+ and CD8+ T cells were sorted on a FACSAria. Scalp biopsies and blood samples were obtained from unaffected controls. Libraries were built with the immunoSEQ multiplex PCR assay. RNA was extracted from all samples and reverse transcribed into cDNA, which served as template for TCR sequencing. First-strand cDNA was synthesized using SuperScript III with a 2:1 mix of oligo-dT and random hexamers. A synthetic immune receptor repertoire was used to gauge amplification bias, and whatever bias remained was removed computationally. Regarding the original processing steps: Raw reads were preprocessed for error removal, and CDR3 was defined according to IMGT conventions as running from the conserved cysteine to phenylalanine. Clonality was calculated as 1 minus Shannon entropy normalized by log2 of the number of productive unique TCRs. CD4 or CD8 identity of scalp clones was inferred by cross-referencing scalp TCRbeta sequences with sorted blood CD4 and CD8 repertoires. Drawn from immuneACCESS, this table holds only the in-frame rearrangements with V and J called that TCRdb kept. Clones are partly lost; checked studies trace under half to an unresolved V gene and leave the rest unexplained. The DNA was the basis for D and trimming; V, J and clone size are from that table. Present in this sample are roughly 140,000 clones, roughly 60% of which were seen just once. The ten top clones hold 35% to 40% of the sample.

CDR1 and CDR2 were assigned from the germline V gene as SGDLS and YYNGEE. V loses 0 bases, J loses 9 bases, and the germline ends lie 15 bases apart. The CDR3 starts with the cysteine, ends with the phenylalanine, and has 15 residues. The only DNA kept is the CDR3, 45 bases in frame from the first base. The source is a human donor in good health. Sequenced input: CD8+ T cells sorted from blood. The chain links TRBV9 with TRBJ2-2, and TRBD2 may be the D gene, going by 5 matching bases. This receptor has the CDR3 CASSVDPGELRELFF. The DNA sequence is as follows: TGTGCCAGCAGCGTAGATCCCGGGGAGTTGAGGGAGCTGTTTTTT.